These 22 T cell receptor beta chains originate from one sample sequenced in a study of blood T cell repertoires in COVID-19. The protocol was immunoSEQ multiplex PCR, while the TCRdb copy is restricted to in-frame clones and leaves out a portion. The data show under 85,000 clones, with roughly 81% seen just once and 15% to 19% held by the top ten. Sample: peripheral blood. Receptors were obtained from a man of 80 years or more with acute or convalescent COVID-19.

This clone was recorded once. The junction and the germline gene differ at one end; a read error may be behind it. This chain joins TRBV19 and TRBJ2-5, with TRBD1 matching over 11 bases. From germline, CDR1 is LNHDA and CDR2 SQIVND (reference sequence). The CDR3 runs to 14 residues. CDR3 residues: CASSPDRGQVTQYF. CDR3 coding DNA: TGTGCCAGTAGTCCGGACAGGGGGCAAGTGACCCAGTACTTC.

The rearrangement uses TRBV20-1 and TRBJ2-3; 7 bases line up with TRBD1. The V segment lost 4 bases and the J segment 7 bases; nucleotides outside the gene matches: 5. The CDR3 has 12 residues. CDR1 is DFQATT, CDR2 SNEGSKA, per germline (reference sequence). CDR3 in DNA: TGCAGTGCTATTGACAGGGCAAATACGCAGTATTTT. The encoded protein is CSAIDRANTQYF.

The chain recombines TRBV7-8 with TRBJ2-7; D remains unclear. The CDR3 has 17 residues. Germline V gives CDR1 SGHVS, CDR2 FQNEAQ. Deletions cut 0 bases from V and 1 base from J, with 16 bases between. The CDR3 nucleotides read TGTGCCAGCAGCTTAGCAGGTGGCAGGATTAGGTCCTACGAGCAGTACTTC. Protein: CASSLAGGRIRSYEQYF.

The rearrangement uses TRBV5-1 and TRBJ2-4; 11 positions match TRBD2. The ends lost 3 bases at V and 4 bases at J; junction bases unmatched: 6. In germline, CDR1 is SGHRS, CDR2 YFSETQ. The CDR3 sequence is 16 residues long. CDR3 DNA sequence: TGCGCCAGCAGCTCCCATAGCGGGGGGGATAAAAACATTCAGTACTTC. The encoded protein is CASSSHSGGDKNIQYF.

The chain has TRBV5-1 and TRBJ2-7, with TRBD1 identical over 9 bases. With V trimmed by 5 bases and J by 3 bases, 3 bases remained unmatched. Per germline, CDR1 SGHRS and CDR2 YFSETQ. The CDR3 sequence is 13 residues long. DNA of the CDR3: TGCGCCAGCAGACCGGGACAGGGCTACGAGCAGTACTTC. Its translation: CASRPGQGYEQYF.

This sequence joins TRBV29-1 and TRBJ2-7; D is possibly TRBD1 (6 bases). V lost 4 bases and J lost 4, with 14 bases in between. Looked up from germline, CDR1 is SQVTM and CDR2 is ANQGSEA. The CDR3 is made up of 13 amino acids. The CDR3 region has the DNA TGCAGCGTTGTTGAAACCACAGGGTACGAGCAGTACTTC. Translating it yields CSVVETTGYEQYF.

The chain couples TRBV30 to TRBJ2-5; TRBD2 matches at 7 bases. V shed 3 bases and J 5 bases; nucleotides not matched to a gene: 6. The germline CDR1 and CDR2 sequences are GTSNPN and SVGIG (reference sequence). This CDR3 comprises 13 residues. In nucleotides, the CDR3 is TGTGCCTGGAGCAGACTAGCTGGTGAGACCCAGTACTTC. It specifies CAWSRLAGETQYF. Drawing the rest from reference TRBV30 and TRBJ2-5, the complete variable domain is SQTIHQWPATLVQPVGSPLSLECTVEGTSNPNLYWYRQAAGRGLQLLFYSVGIGQISSEVPQNLSASRPQDRQFILSSKKLLLSDSGFYLCAWSRLAGETQYFGPGTRLLVL.

The chain has TRBV6-2 or TRBV6-3 and TRBJ1-5, with unresolved D. CDR1 and CDR2 from the germline V gene are MNHEY and SVGEGT. Trimming removed 2 bases at V and 6 bases at J, with 11 bases between. This CDR3 spans 14 amino acids. CDR3: CASSYGGEGQPQHF. As DNA, the CDR3 is TGTGCCAGCAGTTACGGCGGGGAGGGTCAGCCCCAGCATTTT.

The chain employs TRBV19 and TRBJ1-4; D possibly corresponds to TRBD1 (5 bases). Trimming took 5 bases from V and 0 from J, leaving 10 bases between them. The CDR3 loop spans 15 amino acids. Looked up from germline, CDR1 is LNHDA and CDR2 is SQIVND (reference sequence). CDR3 sequence reads: CASSHRLATNEKLFF. CDR3 bases: TGTGCCAGTAGTCACAGGCTTGCAACTAATGAAAAACTGTTTTTT.

V usage is TRBV6-5 and J usage is TRBJ2-7; D not resolved. Trimming left V 7 bases short and J 4 bases short, with 17 bases between. The CDR3 loop spans 14 amino acids. The germline gives CDR1 MNHEY, CDR2 SVGAGI. The CDR3 sequence is CASTLPHYPYEQYF. CDR3 DNA sequence: TGTGCCAGCACTTTACCCCACTACCCATACGAGCAGTACTTC.

The chain couples TRBV5-1 to TRBJ2-1; 9 bases align to TRBD1. CDR3 length: 16 residues. CDR1 and CDR2 from the germline V gene are SGHRS and YFSETQ. V trimming: 0 bases; J trimming: 5 bases; junction bases outside the gene matches: 6. The DNA of the CDR3 is TGCGCCAGCAGCTTGGAGGGGGGACAGGGTAACAATGAGCAGTTCTTC. This sequence encodes CASSLEGGQGNNEQFF.

The V call is TRBV6-2 or TRBV6-3, the J call TRBJ1-3, with D hard to call. The CDR3 is made up of 17 amino acids. Trimming cost V 0 bases and J 0 bases, with 12 bases left between them. The germline V gene has CDR1 MNHEY and CDR2 SVGEGT. CDR3 coding DNA: TGTGCCAGCAGTTACTCGAATCGACTAACCTCTGGAAACACCATATATTTT. This codes for CASSYSNRLTSGNTIYF.

This chain joins TRBV18 and TRBJ2-6, with 8 bases aligning to TRBD2. V dropped 5 bases and J dropped 0; count of bases not matched to a gene: 6. CDR3 length equals 17 residues. Germline lookup yields CDR1 KGHSH and CDR2 LQKENI. In nucleotides, the CDR3 is TGTGCCAGCTCAGCTAGCGGGCCTAGCTCTGGGGCCAACGTCCTGACTTTC. Amino acids: CASSASGPSSGANVLTF.

The V call is TRBV10-3, the J call TRBJ2-2; 9 bases are shared with TRBD1. The germline V gene encodes CDR1 ENHRY and CDR2 SYGVKD. This CDR3 contains 15 residues. V shed 7 bases and J 4 bases; nucleotides not matched to a gene: 7. The DNA of the CDR3 is TGTGCCATCAAATCCGACAGGGGGACCACCGGGGAGCTGTTTTTT. Encoded protein: CAIKSDRGTTGELFF.

In this sample, this clone turned up once. The chain combines TRBV6-2 or TRBV6-3 with TRBJ2-3, with D hard to call. Per germline, CDR1 MNHEY and CDR2 SVGEGT. The CDR3 contains 14 residues. V was pared by 4 bases and J by 2 bases, with 10 bases between. CDR3: CASSWLGTTDTQYF. The CDR3 bases are TGTGCCAGCAGTTGGCTTGGCACCACAGATACGCAGTATTTT.

This clone was seen only a few times. The chain recombines TRBV19 with TRBJ1-5, with D possibly matching TRBD1 (5 bases). The CDR3 contains 13 residues. Germline CDR1 LNHDA, CDR2 SQIVND (reference sequence). V was clipped by 3 bases and J by 5 bases, with 8 bases between them. For the CDR3, the DNA is TGTGCCAGTAGTATGCTGACAGATCAGCCCCAGCATTTT. Encoded protein: CASSMLTDQPQHF.

This chain joins TRBV7-8 and TRBJ1-1; D possibly corresponds to TRBD1 (5 bases). Between the trimmed V and J ends, which lost 2 bases and 5 bases, there was a span of 12 bases. Germline CDR1 is SGHVS and CDR2 is FQNEAQ. The CDR3 has 14 residues. The CDR3, as DNA: TGTGCCAGCAGCTTACCGGGCAGGGTGACTGAAGCTTTCTTT. Encoded protein: CASSLPGRVTEAFF. The full variable domain, rest sourced from reference TRBV7-8 and TRBJ1-1, is GAGVSQSPRYKVAKRGQDVALRCDPISGHVSLFWYQQALGQGPEFLTYFQNEAQLDKSGLPSDRFFAERPEGSVSTLKIQRTQQEDSAVYLCASSLPGRVTEAFFGQGTRLTVV.

This clone was seen only a few times. The chain couples TRBV18 to TRBJ1-2, with D maybe TRBD1 (6 bases). Trimming took off 0 bases at V and 5 bases at J, with 16 bases between the two ends. Per the germline V gene, CDR1 is KGHSH and CDR2 is LQKENI. This CDR3 is 16 amino acids long. CDR3 coding DNA: TGTGCCAGCTCACCACCCACGGGGCAGGGGACATATGGCTACACCTTC. It encodes CASSPPTGQGTYGYTF.

The rearrangement uses TRBV28 and TRBJ2-2; 9 bases agree with TRBD2. CDR3 length: 17 amino acids. Germline V gene sequence: CDR1 MDHEN, CDR2 SYDVKM. The J segment lost 3 bases and the V segment lost 6 bases, leaving 11 bases of the junction unmatched. CDR3 residues: CASRKTRLAGYTGELFF. CDR3 coding DNA: TGTGCCAGCAGAAAGACTAGGCTAGCGGGGTACACCGGGGAGCTGTTTTTT.

The chain is built from TRBV18 and TRBJ1-4; tentatively, D is TRBD1 (5 bases). The CDR3 totals 19 residues. Germline CDR1 is KGHSH and CDR2 is LQKENI. V lost 3 bases and J lost 0, with 20 bases in between. CDR3 coding DNA: TGTGCCAGCTCACCCGCGGGGCTCCCTGTAAGGACAACTAATGAAAAACTGTTTTTT. Translating it yields CASSPAGLPVRTTNEKLFF.

The chain joins TRBV20-1 to TRBJ1-5, with TRBD1 matching over 9 bases. Germline CDR1 reads DFQATT; CDR2 reads SNEGSKA (reference sequence). The V gene end was trimmed by 3 bases and the J gene end by 11 bases; junction bases not matched to a gene: 8. The CDR3 totals 13 residues. CDR3 nucleotides: TGCAGTGCTAGTGCGGGACAGGGATCGGCCCAGCATTTT. It codes for CSASAGQGSAQHF.

The gene calls are TRBV28 and TRBJ2-5; 7 bases fit TRBD1. The trim removed 2 bases at V and 2 bases at J, leaving 5 bases unmatched. CDR1 and CDR2 (germline): MDHEN, SYDVKM. There are 15 residues in the CDR3. DNA of the CDR3: TGTGCCAGCAGTTTACCCCAGGGACAGCAAGAGACCCAGTACTTC. It translates to CASSLPQGQQETQYF.